One and the same sample provided the 8 T cell receptor beta chains below, sequenced in a study of Tregs in tolerant kidney transplant recipients. TCRdb keeps only in-frame clones here, not all; method: immunoSEQ multiplex PCR. Here the sample spans roughly 120,000 clones, roughly 92% being singletons. The sequenced material came from CD4+ T cells from blood. The receptors here all came from a human donor in good health.

V is TRBV10-3 and J is TRBJ2-1, with D possibly TRBD2 on 5 matching bases. Trimming took 0 bases from V and 0 from J, leaving 9 bases between them. CDR3 length equals 16 residues. CDR1 is ENHRY, CDR2 SYGVKD, per germline. CDR3 sequence (DNA): TGTGCCATCAGTGAGTCTAAGCGGAGCTCCTACAATGAGCAGTTCTTC. Translation gives CAISESKRSSYNEQFF.

The V call is TRBV20-1, the J call TRBJ2-1; D gene unclear. CDR1 DFQATT and CDR2 SNEGSKA come from the germline V gene (reference sequence). This CDR3 has 11 amino acids. V lost 6 bases, J lost 10 bases, and 13 bases lay in between. The CDR3 nucleotides read TGCAGTGCCGACGGACGAACAGAGCAGTTCTTC. Its protein product is CSADGRTEQFF.

The chain couples TRBV15 to TRBJ2-3, with D uncertain. The CDR3 extends over 14 amino acids. V was pared by 0 bases and J by 4 bases, with 8 bases between. CDR1 and CDR2 from the germline V gene are LNHNV and YYDKDF (reference sequence). CDR3 in DNA: TGTGCCACCAGCAGAGACACCCCGGCAGATACGCAGTATTTT. Its protein is CATSRDTPADTQYF.

The chain uses TRBV5-4 and TRBJ2-1; 9 bases are a match to TRBD1. J was trimmed by 3 bases and V by 4 bases; bases with no gene match: 5. There are 15 residues in the CDR3. The germline CDR1 and CDR2 sequences are SGHNT and YYREEE (reference sequence). CDR3 sequence: CASSLGQGSYNEQFF. For the CDR3, the DNA is TGTGCCAGCAGCCTGGGACAGGGAAGCTACAATGAGCAGTTCTTC.

The chain recombines TRBV6-1 with TRBJ1-5, with 11 nucleotides matching TRBD1. The CDR3 loop spans 16 amino acids. Germline assignment: CDR1 MNHNS and CDR2 SASEGT. V lost 3 bases to trimming and J lost 6 bases; unmatched junction nucleotides: 7. DNA for the CDR3: TGTGCCAGCAGTGACCCCGGACAGGGGGCGGGTCAGCCCCAGCATTTT. This sequence encodes CASSDPGQGAGQPQHF.

The chain couples TRBV7-9 to TRBJ2-5; a weak D match, TRBD2 (5 bases). The J call could be wrong; TRBJ2-7 is a better fit for the DNA end. The germline V gene encodes CDR1 SEHNR and CDR2 FQNEAQ (reference sequence). The CDR3 is made up of 15 amino acids. CDR3 bases: TGTGCCAGCAGCGTCGGGCGAGGAGGCTCCTACGAGCAGTACTTC. Its translation: CASSVGRGGSYEQYF.

The chain couples TRBV5-1 to TRBJ2-2, with TRBD1 matching over 10 bases. The trim removed 3 bases at V and 6 bases at J, leaving 5 bases unmatched. This CDR3 contains 15 residues. Germline CDR1 SGHRS, CDR2 YFSETQ. The CDR3 sequence: CASSSLGTGAGELFF. The CDR3, as DNA: TGCGCCAGCAGCTCCCTCGGGACAGGGGCCGGGGAGCTGTTTTTT. Supplemented by reference TRBV5-1 and TRBJ2-2, the full variable domain reads KAGVTQTPRYLIKTRGQQVTLSCSPISGHRSVSWYQQTPGQGLQFLFEYFSETQRNKGNFPGRFSGRQFSNSRSEMNVSTLELGDSALYLCASSSLGTGAGELFFGEGSRLTVL.

Written as DNA, the CDR3 is TGTGCCAGTAGTATCCTTCGGGGGGGAAGCTACGAGCAGTACTTC. It yields the protein CASSILRGGSYEQYF. V gene TRBV19 combines with J gene TRBJ2-7; the match to TRBD2 covers 8 bases. The V gene's germline CDR1 is LNHDA and CDR2 SQIVND (reference sequence). This CDR3 spans 15 amino acids. Trimming took 3 bases from V and 3 from J; bases not matched to a gene: 7.